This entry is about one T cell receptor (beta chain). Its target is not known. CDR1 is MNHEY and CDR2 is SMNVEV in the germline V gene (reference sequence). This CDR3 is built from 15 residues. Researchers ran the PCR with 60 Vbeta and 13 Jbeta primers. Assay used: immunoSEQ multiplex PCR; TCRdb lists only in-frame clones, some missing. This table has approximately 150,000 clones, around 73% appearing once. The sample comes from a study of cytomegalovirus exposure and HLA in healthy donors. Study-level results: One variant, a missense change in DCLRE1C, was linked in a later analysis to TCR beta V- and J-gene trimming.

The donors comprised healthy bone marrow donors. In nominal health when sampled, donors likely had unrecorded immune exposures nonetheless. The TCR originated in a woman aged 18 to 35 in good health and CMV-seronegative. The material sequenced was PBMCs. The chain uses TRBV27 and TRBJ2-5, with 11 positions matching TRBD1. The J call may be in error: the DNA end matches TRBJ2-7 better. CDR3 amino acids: CASINRGTGGYEQYF. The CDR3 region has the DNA TGTGCCAGCATTAACCGCGGGACAGGGGGTTACGAGCAGTACTTC.